What follows describes a single TCR beta chain. Its antigen is unknown. This specimen belongs to a study of yellow fever vaccine responses in identical twins. TCRdb re-called the RT-PCR reads with MiXCR, one entry per CDR3 protein. The sample shows approximately 16,000 distinct CDR3 sequences, about four fifths of them seen only once. Study-level findings and limits: Twins' vaccine T cell responses were reported to seem partly convergent and partly personalized.

CDR3 length equals 12 residues. V was clipped by 3 bases and J by 3 bases, with 6 bases between them. The chain links TRBV12-3 or TRBV12-4 to TRBJ2-7; D not resolved. The TCR was taken from a woman aged 18-29 years who received the yellow fever vaccine. Sequencing used T cells from blood (PBMCs), unsorted or a sorted subset (not recorded which), obtained before or after yellow fever vaccination (not recorded which). CDR3 nucleotide sequence: TGTGCCAGCAGTTTTACCGGCTACGAGCAGTACTTC. It translates to CASSFTGYEQYF.